The clone carrying this T cell receptor (beta chain) occurred once. Its cognate antigen is unknown. CD8+CD57+ cell expansion, shown by flow cytometry, had occurred in the patients selected for sequencing. Everyone among the patients had severe acquired aplastic anemia. V lost 5 bases, J lost 0 bases, and 10 bases lay in between. The CDR3 loop spans 14 amino acids. From germline, CDR1 is SNHLY and CDR2 FYNNEI. The TCR beta profiling, which covered VDJ combination and CDR3 sequence, was carried out using genomic DNA as the template. TCRdb re-called the reads through MiXCR, storing one row per CDR3 protein. The data show roughly 200,000 distinct CDR3 sequences, roughly 65% seen once. These data belong to a study of CD8+CD57+ T cells in acquired aplastic anemia. Overall study results and limits: Roughly 30 CD8+ CDR3 sequences occurred in both the patients and the controls.

Sequenced input: sorted CD4+, CD8+, or CD8+CD57+ T cells (not recorded which) from PBMCs. The source of this sequence is a human donor with aplastic anemia. The chain carries TRBV2 and TRBJ1-1, with no clear D. The CDR3 DNA sequence: TGTGCCAGCAGTCCCGGGTTAATGAACACTGAAGCTTTCTTT. The encoded protein is CASSPGLMNTEAFF.